This entry describes one T cell receptor (beta chain). This sample stems from a study of blood T cell repertoires in COVID-19. On the study more broadly: In each case, the material was cDNA or gDNA derived from T cells, B-cell-depleted T cells, or PBMCs.

Repertoires were generated with immunoSEQ multiplex PCR, while TCRdb's copy carries only in-frame clones and drops some. The sample consists of roughly 500,000 clones, roughly 87% of them appearing once. A Seattle source enrolled patients during active infection and followed them longitudinally. CDR1 and CDR2 from the germline V gene are SGHAT and FQNNGV. Trimming removed 5 bases at V and 2 bases at J, with 22 bases between. The CDR3 spans 17 residues. The chain links TRBV11-2 to TRBJ2-7; D may be TRBD2 (5 bases). The material sequenced was peripheral blood. This sequence was found in a man between 18 and 35 years old with COVID-19, enrolled during active disease. Here the CDR3 reads CASSPAYLARIPYEQYF. The CDR3 DNA sequence: TGTGCCAGCAGCCCGGCGTATCTAGCCCGGATCCCCTACGAGCAGTACTTC.